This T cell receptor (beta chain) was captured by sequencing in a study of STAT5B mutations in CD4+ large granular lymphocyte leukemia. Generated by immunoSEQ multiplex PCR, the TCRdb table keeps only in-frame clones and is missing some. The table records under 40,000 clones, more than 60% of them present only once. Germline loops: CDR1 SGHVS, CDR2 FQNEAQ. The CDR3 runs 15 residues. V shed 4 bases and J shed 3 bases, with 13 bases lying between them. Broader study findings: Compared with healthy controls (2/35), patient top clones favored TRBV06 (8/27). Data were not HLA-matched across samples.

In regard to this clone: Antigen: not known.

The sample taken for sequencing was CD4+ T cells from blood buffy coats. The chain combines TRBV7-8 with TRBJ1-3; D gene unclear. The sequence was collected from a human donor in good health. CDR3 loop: CASSSVVSLGNTIYF. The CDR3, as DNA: TGTGCCAGCAGCTCAGTAGTATCCCTTGGAAACACCATATATTTT. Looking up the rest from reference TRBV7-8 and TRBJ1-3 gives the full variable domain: GAGVSQSPRYKVAKRGQDVALRCDPISGHVSLFWYQQALGQGPEFLTYFQNEAQLDKSGLPSDRFFAERPEGSVSTLKIQRTQQEDSAVYLCASSSVVSLGNTIYFGEGSWLTVV.